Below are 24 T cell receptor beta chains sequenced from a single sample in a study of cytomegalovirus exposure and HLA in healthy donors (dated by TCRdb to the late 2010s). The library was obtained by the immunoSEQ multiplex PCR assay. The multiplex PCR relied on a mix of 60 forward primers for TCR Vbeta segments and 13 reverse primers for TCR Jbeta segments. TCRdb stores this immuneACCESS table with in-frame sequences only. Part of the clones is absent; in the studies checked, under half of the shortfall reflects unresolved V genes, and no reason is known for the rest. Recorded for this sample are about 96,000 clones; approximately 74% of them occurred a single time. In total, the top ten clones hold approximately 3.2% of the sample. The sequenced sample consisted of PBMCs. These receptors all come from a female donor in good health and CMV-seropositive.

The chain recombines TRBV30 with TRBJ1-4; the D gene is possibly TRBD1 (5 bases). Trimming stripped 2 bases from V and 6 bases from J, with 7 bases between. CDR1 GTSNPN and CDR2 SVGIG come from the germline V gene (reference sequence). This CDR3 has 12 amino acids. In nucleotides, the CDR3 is TGTGCCTGGAGTCGGGGGGATGAAAAACTGTTTTTT. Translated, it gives CAWSRGDEKLFF.

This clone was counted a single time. The CDR3 loop is CASSLASLQGHTEAFF. Here the CDR3 DNA reads TGTGCCAGCAGCTTGGCCTCACTACAGGGGCACACTGAAGCTTTCTTT. The V and J genes are TRBV5-4 and TRBJ1-1; TRBD1 matches at 7 bases. Germline assignment: CDR1 SGHNT and CDR2 YYREEE (reference sequence). V shed 0 bases, J shed 3 bases, and the junction held 8 bases outside the gene matches. The CDR3 totals 16 residues. Based on the CDR3 plus reference TRBV5-4 and TRBJ1-1, the full variable domain is ETGVTQSPTHLIKTRGQQVTLRCSSQSGHNTVSWYQQALGQGPQFIFQYYREEENGRGNFPPRFSGLQFPNYSSELNVNALELDDSALYLCASSLASLQGHTEAFFGQGTRLTVV.

CDR3 in amino acids: CASSFEGGDWDEQFF. The DNA of the CDR3 is TGTGCCAGCAGTTTTGAGGGGGGGGACTGGGATGAGCAGTTCTTC. The chain combines TRBV27 with TRBJ2-1; tentatively, D is TRBD2 (7 bases). This CDR3 has 15 amino acids. V lost 3 bases and J lost 8, with 17 bases in between. From germline, CDR1 is MNHEY and CDR2 SMNVEV (reference sequence).

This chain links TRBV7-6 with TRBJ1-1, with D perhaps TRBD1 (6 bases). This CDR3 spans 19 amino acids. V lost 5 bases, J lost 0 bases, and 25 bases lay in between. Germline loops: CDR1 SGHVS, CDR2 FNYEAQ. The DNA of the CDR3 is TGTGCCAGCAGCCAAGGGGCGGGGGCAGGGTCATCCATGAACACTGAAGCTTTCTTT. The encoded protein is CASSQGAGAGSSMNTEAFF.

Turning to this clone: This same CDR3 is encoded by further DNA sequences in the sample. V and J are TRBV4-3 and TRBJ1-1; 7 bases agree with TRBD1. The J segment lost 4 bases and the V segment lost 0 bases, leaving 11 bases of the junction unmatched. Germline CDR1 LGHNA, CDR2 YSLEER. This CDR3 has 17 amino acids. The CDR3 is CASSQDLAGQTFTEAFF. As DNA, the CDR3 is TGCGCCAGCAGCCAAGACCTGGCGGGACAGACTTTCACTGAAGCTTTCTTT.

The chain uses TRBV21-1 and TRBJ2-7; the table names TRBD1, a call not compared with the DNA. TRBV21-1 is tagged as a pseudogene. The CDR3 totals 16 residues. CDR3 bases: TGTGCCAGCAGCCTCATCTCCCACAGGATCTCCTACGAGCAGTACTTC. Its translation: CASSLISHRISYEQYF.

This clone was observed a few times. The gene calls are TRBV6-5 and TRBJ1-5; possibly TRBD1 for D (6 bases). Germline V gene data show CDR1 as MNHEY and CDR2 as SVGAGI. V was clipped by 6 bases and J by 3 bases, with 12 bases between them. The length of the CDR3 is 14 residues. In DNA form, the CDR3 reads TGTGCCAGCAGCCCCAGGGGCAACAATCAGCCCCAGCATTTT. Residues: CASSPRGNNQPQHF.

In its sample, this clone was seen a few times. CDR3 in DNA: TGTGCCACACAGCGTACTAGCACAGAAGGGCAGTTCTTC. Translating gives CATQRTSTEGQFF. The genes are TRBV6-5 and TRBJ2-1, with D possibly being TRBD2 (6 bases). CDR3 length: 13 residues. V was cut by 10 bases and J by 12 bases, with 22 bases left in between. The V gene's germline CDR1 is MNHEY and CDR2 SVGAGI.

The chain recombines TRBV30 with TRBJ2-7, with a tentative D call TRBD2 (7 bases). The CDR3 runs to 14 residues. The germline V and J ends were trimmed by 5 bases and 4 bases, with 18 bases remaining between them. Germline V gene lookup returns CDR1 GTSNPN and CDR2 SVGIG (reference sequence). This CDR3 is CAWGGAPLFYEQYF. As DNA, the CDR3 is TGTGCCTGGGGGGGGGCCCCTTTGTTTTACGAGCAGTACTTC. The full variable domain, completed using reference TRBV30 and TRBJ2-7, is SQTIHQWPATLVQPVGSPLSLECTVEGTSNPNLYWYRQAAGRGLQLLFYSVGIGQISSEVPQNLSASRPQDRQFILSSKKLLLSDSGFYLCAWGGAPLFYEQYFGPGTRLTVT.

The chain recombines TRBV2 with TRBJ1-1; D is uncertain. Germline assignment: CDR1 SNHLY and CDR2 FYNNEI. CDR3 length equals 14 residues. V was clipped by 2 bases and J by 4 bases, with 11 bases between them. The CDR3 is CASSEQGSRTEAFF. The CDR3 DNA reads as TGTGCCAGCAGTGAACAAGGGAGTCGCACTGAAGCTTTCTTT.

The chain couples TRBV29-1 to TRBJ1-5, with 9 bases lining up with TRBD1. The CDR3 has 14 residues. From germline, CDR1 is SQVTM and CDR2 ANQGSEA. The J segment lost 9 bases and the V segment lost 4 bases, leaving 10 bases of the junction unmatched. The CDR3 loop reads CSVAVEGQGGPQHF. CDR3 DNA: TGCAGCGTTGCTGTCGAGGGACAGGGTGGGCCCCAGCATTTT.

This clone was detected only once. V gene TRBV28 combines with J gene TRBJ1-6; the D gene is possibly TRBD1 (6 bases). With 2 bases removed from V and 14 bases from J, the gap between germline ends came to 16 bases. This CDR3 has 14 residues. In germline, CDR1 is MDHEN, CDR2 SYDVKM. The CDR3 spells CASSLQGSIGTLHF. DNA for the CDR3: TGTGCCAGCAGTTTACAGGGGAGTATTGGCACCCTCCACTTT.

CDR3 DNA: TGTGCCAGCAGTCAACGACAGGGGCGCGCAGATACGCAGTATTTT. Translation: CASSQRQGRADTQYF. The chain couples TRBV6-6 to TRBJ2-3, with 8 positions matching TRBD1. The germline gives CDR1 MNHNY, CDR2 SVGAGI (reference sequence). This CDR3 is 15 amino acids long. V gave up 5 bases and J gave up 4 bases; unmatched junction bases: 8.

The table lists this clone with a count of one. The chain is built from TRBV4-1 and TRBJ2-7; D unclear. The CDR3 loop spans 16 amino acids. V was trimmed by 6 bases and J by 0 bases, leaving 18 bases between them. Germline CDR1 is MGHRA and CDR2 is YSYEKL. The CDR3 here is CASSPSQALDSYEQYF. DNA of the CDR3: TGCGCCAGCAGTCCCTCCCAAGCCTTAGACTCCTACGAGCAGTACTTC.

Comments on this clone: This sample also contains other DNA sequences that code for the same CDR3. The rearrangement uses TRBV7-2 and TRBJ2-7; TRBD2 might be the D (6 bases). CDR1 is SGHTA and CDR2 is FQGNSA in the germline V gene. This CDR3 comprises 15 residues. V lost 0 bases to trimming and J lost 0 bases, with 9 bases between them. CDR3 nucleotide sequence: TGTGCCAGCAGCTTAGCGGGGGGTAGCTCCTACGAGCAGTACTTC. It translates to CASSLAGGSSYEQYF.

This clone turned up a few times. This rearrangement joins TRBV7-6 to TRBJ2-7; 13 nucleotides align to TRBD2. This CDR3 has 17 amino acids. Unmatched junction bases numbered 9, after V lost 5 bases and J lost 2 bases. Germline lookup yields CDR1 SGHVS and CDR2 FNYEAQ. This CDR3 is CASSPTSGGPAAYEQYF. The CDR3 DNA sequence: TGTGCCAGCAGCCCGACTAGCGGGGGGCCTGCCGCCTACGAGCAGTACTTC. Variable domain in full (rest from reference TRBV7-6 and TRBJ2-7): GAGVSQSPRYKVTKRGQDVALRCDPISGHVSLYWYRQALGQGPEFLTYFNYEAQQDKSGLPNDRFSAERPEGSISTLTIQRTEQRDSAMYRCASSPTSGGPAAYEQYFGPGTRLTVT.

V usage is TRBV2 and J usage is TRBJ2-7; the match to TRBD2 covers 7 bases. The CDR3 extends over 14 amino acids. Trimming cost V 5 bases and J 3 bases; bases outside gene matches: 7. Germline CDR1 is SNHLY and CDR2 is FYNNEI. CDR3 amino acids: CASSTTSSLYEQYF. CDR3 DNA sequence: TGTGCCAGCAGTACGACTAGCTCCCTCTACGAGCAGTACTTC.

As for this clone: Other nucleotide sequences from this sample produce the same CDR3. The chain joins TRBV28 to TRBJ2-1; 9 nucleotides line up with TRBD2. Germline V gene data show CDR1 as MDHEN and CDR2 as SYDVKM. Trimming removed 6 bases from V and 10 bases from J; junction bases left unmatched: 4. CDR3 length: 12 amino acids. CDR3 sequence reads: CASSLTSGEQFF. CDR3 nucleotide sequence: TGTGCCAGCAGCCTGACTAGCGGCGAGCAGTTCTTC.

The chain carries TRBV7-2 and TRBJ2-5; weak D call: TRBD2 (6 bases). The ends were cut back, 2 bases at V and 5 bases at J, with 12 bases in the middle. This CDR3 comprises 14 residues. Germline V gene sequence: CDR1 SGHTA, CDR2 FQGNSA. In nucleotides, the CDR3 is TGTGCCAGCAGCTTATGGGGGGACCGGGAGACCCAGTACTTC. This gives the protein CASSLWGDRETQYF.

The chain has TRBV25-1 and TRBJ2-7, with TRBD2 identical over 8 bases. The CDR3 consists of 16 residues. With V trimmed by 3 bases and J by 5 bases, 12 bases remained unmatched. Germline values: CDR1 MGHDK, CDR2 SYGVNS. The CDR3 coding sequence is TGTGCCAGCAGTGAGGGGGCCGGGACTAGAAGGAACGAGCAGTACTTC. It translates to CASSEGAGTRRNEQYF.

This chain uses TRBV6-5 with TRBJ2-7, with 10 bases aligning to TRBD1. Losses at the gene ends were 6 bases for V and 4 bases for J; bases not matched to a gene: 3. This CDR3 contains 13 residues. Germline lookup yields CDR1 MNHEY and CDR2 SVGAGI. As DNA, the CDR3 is TGTGCCAGCAGGAGGGACAGGGGATACGAGCAGTACTTC. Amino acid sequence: CASRRDRGYEQYF.

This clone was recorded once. CDR3 bases: TGTGCCAGCAACCGACAGGGGGCAGTCGAGACCCAGTACTTC. Translation gives CASNRQGAVETQYF. The J gene is TRBJ2-5, the V gene TRBV14, with 10 bases matching TRBD1. The CDR3 runs to 14 residues. Germline V gene lookup returns CDR1 SGHDN and CDR2 FVKESK. V lost 7 bases and J lost 5; bases outside the gene matches: 7.

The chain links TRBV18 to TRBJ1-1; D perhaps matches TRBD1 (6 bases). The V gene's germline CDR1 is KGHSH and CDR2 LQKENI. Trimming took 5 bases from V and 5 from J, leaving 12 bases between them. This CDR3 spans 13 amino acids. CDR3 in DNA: TGTGCCAGCTCAGCTACAGGGCCAACTGAAGCTTTCTTT. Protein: CASSATGPTEAFF.

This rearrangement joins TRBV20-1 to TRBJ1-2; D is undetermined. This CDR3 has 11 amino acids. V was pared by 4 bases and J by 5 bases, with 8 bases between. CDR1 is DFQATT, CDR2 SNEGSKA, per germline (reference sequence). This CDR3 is CSAITGYGYTF. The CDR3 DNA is TGCAGTGCTATTACGGGATATGGCTACACCTTC.